This TCR beta chain emerged from a study of regulatory T cells in long-lasting Graves disease. Across the study: For under 3 months, newly diagnosed Graves' patients had been taking antithyroid drugs.

This sample's time point: newly diagnosed GD, antithyroid drugs for less than 3 months. Isolated PBMC RNA provided the starting material for the TCR library. Per American Thyroid Association guidelines, Graves' disease was diagnosed. The sample holds many counts of this clonotype. Arm-PCR of CDR3 regions with iRepertoire HTBI primers generated TCR beta libraries. Per the study methods: Spanning all samples, the identified segments comprised about 62 TRBV and some 15 TRBJ. TCRdb called the multiplex PCR reads again in MiXCR, with one record for every CDR3 protein. Clone size and V and J calls follow TCRdb, not the original study. The data hold around 450,000 distinct CDR3 sequences, with about 17% observed a single time. Between the trimmed V and J ends, which lost 5 bases and 4 bases, there was a span of 22 bases. CDR1 is MNHEY, CDR2 SMNVEV, per germline (reference sequence). CDR3 length equals 17 residues.

This same sample was also taken into another study, of T cells in Graves' hyperthyroidism and ophthalmopathy. That study reports: Using the HTBI primer set, a first-round RT-PCR was run on the TCR CDR3.

The chain uses TRBV27 and TRBJ2-3; D may be TRBD1 or TRBD2 (7 bases each). The clonotype comes from a man between 40 and 49 years old with Graves disease. Sequencing was performed on peripheral blood mononuclear cells (PBMCs), taken at new diagnosis, from a patient treated with antithyroid drugs. The CDR3 DNA sequence: TGTGCCAGCAGTCCGAAAGGGGGGGGGACAGCCTCAGATACGCAGTATTTT. Translated, it gives CASSPKGGGTASDTQYF.